This is a list of T cell receptor beta chains from one sample in a study of blood T cell repertoires in COVID-19. Sequencing was performed with immunoSEQ multiplex PCR; in TCRdb, only in-frame clones are kept and a portion is missing. The top ten clones hold around 1.9% of a sample with fewer than 400,000 clones, roughly 90% of them seen once. The sample consisted of peripheral blood. The receptors were gathered from a woman aged 25 to 45 with COVID-19, enrolled during active disease. The CDR3 runs from the conserved cysteine through the conserved F or W. The order of the fields is CDR3 DNA, CDR3 protein, D gene, clone size, J gene, V gene. The D gene is left open where the match is weak. Some rows have no size entry. The others give once, few or many, or a class for an expanded clone.

TGCGCCAGCAGGGTCGGGAACACCGGGGAGCTGTTTTTT | CASRVGNTGELFF | - | once | TRBJ2-2 | TRBV5-1
TGCGCCAGCAGCACTGGGACAGCCATCTATGAAAAACTGTTTTTT | CASSTGTAIYEKLFF | TRBD1 | - | TRBJ1-4 | TRBV4-1
TGTGCCAGCAGGCACTCAGGGTCGGCCATCAATGAGCAGTTCTTC | CASRHSGSAINEQFF | - | - | TRBJ2-1 | TRBV6-5
TGTGCCAGCAGTGAACAAGCGGCCCGCACCGGGGAGCTGTTTTTT | CASSEQAARTGELFF | - | - | TRBJ2-2 | TRBV6-1
TGTGCCAGCAGTTTAAAGCAGGGGAGTCAGCCCCAGCATTTT | CASSLKQGSQPQHF | - | - | TRBJ1-5 | TRBV28
TGCGCCAGCAGTCAGGCGGGCAGCAGCTCTGGAAACACCATATATTTT | CASSQAGSSSGNTIYF | - | - | TRBJ1-3 | TRBV23-1
TGTGCCAGCAGCCCGAAGACACTTAATTCACCCCTCCACTTT | CASSPKTLNSPLHF | - | - | TRBJ1-6 | TRBV3-1/TRBV3-2
TGTGCCAGCAGCCCAGGGACAGGGTGGAATGAGCAGTTCTTC | CASSPGTGWNEQFF | TRBD1 | - | TRBJ2-1 | TRBV5-5
TGTGCCAGCAGGCGAGACAGGTCCAGCTCCTACGAGCAGTACTTC | CASRRDRSSSYEQYF | - | - | TRBJ2-7 | TRBV2
TGTGCCAGTAGATCTTGGGGGACTAGCGGTAAAGATACGCAGTATTTT | CASRSWGTSGKDTQYF | TRBD2 | once | TRBJ2-3 | TRBV19
TGTGCCAGCAGCATACGACAGGGGGACGGGGGCACAGATACGCAGTATTTT | CASSIRQGDGGTDTQYF | TRBD1 | once | TRBJ2-3 | TRBV5-5
TGTGCCAGCAGCCAACTAGCGTACTATCAAGAGACCCAGTACTTC | CASSQLAYYQETQYF | - | - | TRBJ2-5 | TRBV3-1/TRBV3-2
TGTGCCAGCAGCCTGAATCCCGGAACTACCTCCAATGAGCAGTTCTTC | CASSLNPGTTSNEQFF | - | - | TRBJ2-1 | TRBV7-7
TGTGCCAGCAGCGTAGCGGGTCTTGGCTACACCTTC | CASSVAGLGYTF | - | - | TRBJ1-2 | TRBV9
TGTGCCAGCAGCTTAGCGGTTGTGAGCTCCTATAATTCACCCCTCCACTTT | CASSLAVVSSYNSPLHF | - | - | TRBJ1-6 | TRBV7-8
TGTGCCAGCAGCCACTTGCGGAATGAGCAGTTCTTC | CASSHLRNEQFF | - | - | TRBJ2-1 | TRBV7-8
TGTGCCAGCAGCTTAGATGACAGGGGGTGGTCGCGTGAGCAGTTCTTC | CASSLDDRGWSREQFF | TRBD1 | - | TRBJ2-1 | TRBV11-2
TGTGCCAGCAGCCTATACCCGACAGGGAATCAGCCCCAGCATTTT | CASSLYPTGNQPQHF | TRBD1 | - | TRBJ1-5 | TRBV2
TGTGCCAGCAGTTCTACGGAGTCCGGCCCAACTAATGAAAAACTGTTTTTT | CASSSTESGPTNEKLFF | - | - | TRBJ1-4 | TRBV28
TGTGCCAGCAGCTGGGCAGGGGGCACAGATACGCAGTATTTT | CASSWAGGTDTQYF | - | - | TRBJ2-3 | TRBV5-5
TGTGCCAGCAGCAACGGGGGAGGATCGGCTGAAGCTTTCTTT | CASSNGGGSAEAFF | - | - | TRBJ1-1 | TRBV6-5
TGTGCCTGGAGTGGGGAGGCACGACAAGAGACCCAGTACTTC | CAWSGEARQETQYF | - | - | TRBJ2-5 | TRBV30
TGTGCCAGCAGCCGGCCCGGGTCCGGGGAGCTGTTTTTT | CASSRPGSGELFF | - | - | TRBJ2-2 | TRBV3-1/TRBV3-2
TGTGCCAGTAGTATCGACAGGGGCTCCTACAATGAGCAGTTCTTC | CASSIDRGSYNEQFF | TRBD1 | - | TRBJ2-1 | TRBV19
TGCAGTGCTAGAGATCTTGTGGAGCAGTTCTTC | CSARDLVEQFF | - | - | TRBJ2-1 | TRBV20-1
TGCGCCAGCAGCTATACGGGACAGCCGGCCTATGGCTACACCTTC | CASSYTGQPAYGYTF | TRBD1 | few | TRBJ1-2 | TRBV5-1
TGCAGTGCCAGGGGCAATCAGCCCCAGCATTTT | CSARGNQPQHF | - | - | TRBJ1-5 | TRBV20-1
TGTGCCACCAGTGTTTCGGCAGGGGGCTCAGATACGCAGTATTTT | CATSVSAGGSDTQYF | TRBD1 | - | TRBJ2-3 | TRBV24-1
TGTGCCAGCAGCTTGGCAGGGTTAGGCAACTATGGCTACACCTTC | CASSLAGLGNYGYTF | - | - | TRBJ1-2 | TRBV5-5
TGTGCCAGCAGCTCCCACAACGTCAGGGGAGACTACACCTTC | CASSSHNVRGDYTF | - | - | TRBJ1-2 | TRBV7-9
TGCGCCAGCAGCTTGGCCGGGACAGCCTCGTCGGGCTACACCTTC | CASSLAGTASSGYTF | TRBD1 | once | TRBJ1-2 | TRBV5-1
TGTGCCAGCTCACCGGGCCAGGCCAATCAGCCCCAGCATTTT | CASSPGQANQPQHF | - | - | TRBJ1-5 | TRBV18
TGTGCCAGCAGTTCCCCGGGGCGGGGTTTGGAGACCCAGTACTTC | CASSSPGRGLETQYF | - | - | TRBJ2-5 | TRBV6-2/TRBV6-3
TGTGCCACCAGCAGAGGGGGGACAGGGGGCAATGAAAAACTGTTTTTT | CATSRGGTGGNEKLFF | TRBD1 | - | TRBJ1-4 | TRBV15
TGTGCCAGCAGCCCATGGGGACAGGGCGAAAGAGATACGCAGTATTTT | CASSPWGQGERDTQYF | TRBD1 | - | TRBJ2-3 | TRBV7-8
TGTGCCAGTAATCAAGGGAGGAGTCAGCCCCAGCATTTT | CASNQGRSQPQHF | - | - | TRBJ1-5 | TRBV19
TGTGCCAGCGGCGTTAGCGGGGCTCAAGAGACCCAGTACTTC | CASGVSGAQETQYF | TRBD2 | - | TRBJ2-5 | TRBV7-9
TGTGCCAGCAGCTCCACGGACAGGAGTAACACTGAAGCTTTCTTT | CASSSTDRSNTEAFF | TRBD1 | - | TRBJ1-1 | TRBV11-1
TGTGCCAGCAGCGTAGCGGGGTTGAGCACCGGGGAGCTGTTTTTT | CASSVAGLSTGELFF | TRBD2 | - | TRBJ2-2 | TRBV11-2
TGTGCCAGCTCACCGTTGGAGACAGCCGGCTACACCTTC | CASSPLETAGYTF | - | once | TRBJ1-2 | TRBV18
TGTGCCACCAGCGCCTCACAGGGAGTGGCTGAAGCTTTCTTT | CATSASQGVAEAFF | - | - | TRBJ1-1 | TRBV15
TGTGCCAGCAGTTCCGGGACAGGATACTCCTACAATGAGCAGTTCTTC | CASSSGTGYSYNEQFF | TRBD1 | - | TRBJ2-1 | TRBV6-2/TRBV6-3
TGTGCCAGCAGAACGGTGGGCTCCAACACCGGGGAGCTGTTTTTT | CASRTVGSNTGELFF | - | - | TRBJ2-2 | TRBV6-5
TGTGCCACTGCGACCTGGACAGGGAGCAATCAGCCCCAGCATTTT | CATATWTGSNQPQHF | TRBD1 | - | TRBJ1-5 | TRBV6-5
TGTGCCAGCAGATTAGACAGATACAATGAGCAGTTCTTC | CASRLDRYNEQFF | - | - | TRBJ2-1 | TRBV27
TGTGCCAGCAGCCCCGACAGGGTTTCCCTCCCCTCTGGGGCCAACGTCCTGACTTTC | CASSPDRVSLPSGANVLTF | TRBD1 | once | TRBJ2-6 | TRBV28
TGTGCCAGCAGCCCCGATGCACATCCTGGAAACACCATATATTTT | CASSPDAHPGNTIYF | - | - | TRBJ1-3 | TRBV7-8
TGTGCCACCTCCTTGGGAGGGGGGCAGCCCCAGCATTTT | CATSLGGGQPQHF | - | - | TRBJ1-5 | TRBV19
TGTGCCAGCAGCCAAGAACAGGGGGCCATAGCTAACTATGGCTACACCTTC | CASSQEQGAIANYGYTF | TRBD1 | many | TRBJ1-2 | TRBV3-1/TRBV3-2
TGTGCCAGCAGCACTAGGGTGGTTCCGGCCTTTTATGGCTACACCTTC | CASSTRVVPAFYGYTF | - | - | TRBJ1-2 | TRBV7-9
TGTGCCAGCCATGGGGAGGGGAGGTCACCCCTCCACTTT | CASHGEGRSPLHF | - | - | TRBJ1-6 | TRBV2
TGTGCCAGCAGCTTGGGGGGACAGAATCAGCCCCAGCATTTT | CASSLGGQNQPQHF | TRBD1 | - | TRBJ1-5 | TRBV5-4
TGTGCCAGCAGCCAAGATACTAGCGGGGGGGCCGCTGAGCAGTTCTTC | CASSQDTSGGAAEQFF | TRBD2 | - | TRBJ2-1 | TRBV4-2
TGTGCCAGCAGTGAATATTTACTAGCGGGGGGTCTAGAGACCCAGTACTTC | CASSEYLLAGGLETQYF | TRBD2 | - | TRBJ2-5 | TRBV25-1
TGTGCCACCAGTGATTCGAGGGAGGTGGGCACAGATACGCAGTATTTT | CATSDSREVGTDTQYF | - | - | TRBJ2-3 | TRBV24-1
TGTGCCAGCAAAGGGTTAAAAGGAGGGTGGACTGAAGCTTTCTTT | CASKGLKGGWTEAFF | - | - | TRBJ1-1 | TRBV6-5
TGCGCCAGCTCGGACAGGGGGACGGCTGGGGCCAACGTCCTGACTTTC | CASSDRGTAGANVLTF | TRBD1 | - | TRBJ2-6 | TRBV5-1